The 27 T cell receptor beta chains below were found in one sample sequenced in a study of post-analysis software for immune sequencing data. Study-level results: With TRBV5-6, TRBV5-1 and TRBV20-1 included, 5 or 6 TRBV segments were more frequent in patients than in controls.

Tagging with unique molecular identifiers was a feature of the TCR beta cDNA libraries. TCRdb reanalysed the PCR reads using MiXCR and keeps one entry per CDR3 protein. The data show some 500,000 distinct CDR3 sequences, 40% to 55% seen once. Which antigens these TCRs recognize remains unknown. Sequencing was done on a sample of blood. The receptors come from a girl aged 10 to 17 with multiple sclerosis.

This rearrangement joins TRBV7-2 to TRBJ2-7, with D perhaps matching TRBD1 (6 bases). Germline CDR1 is SGHTA and CDR2 is FQGNSA. CDR3 length: 13 amino acids. V was trimmed by 5 bases and J by 0 bases, leaving 8 bases between them. The DNA of the CDR3 is TGTGCCAGCAGCGGGACATCCTCCTACGAGCAGTACTTC. Its translation is CASSGTSSYEQYF.

The chain joins TRBV7-9 to TRBJ1-2; D call uncertain. This CDR3 contains 13 residues. The germline V gene encodes CDR1 SEHNR and CDR2 FQNEAQ (reference sequence). The V gene lost 1 base and the J gene lost 3 bases, with 6 bases spanning the gap. CDR3 nucleotides: TGTGCCAGCAGCTTAGATTTTGACTATGGCTACACCTTC. Translated, it gives CASSLDFDYGYTF.

This rearrangement joins TRBV20-1 to TRBJ2-1; 10 bases line up with TRBD2. CDR1 and CDR2 from the germline V gene are DFQATT and SNEGSKA (reference sequence). The V and J ends lost 1 base and 0 bases, in that order; junction bases with no gene match: 3. The CDR3 covers 16 residues. CDR3 sequence (DNA): TGCAGTGCTAGAGCCATAGCGGGAGGCTCCTACAATGAGCAGTTCTTC. It translates to CSARAIAGGSYNEQFF.

This clonotype was counted only a few times. The rearrangement links TRBV28 to TRBJ2-1; 8 bases align to TRBD1. The germline V gene encodes CDR1 MDHEN and CDR2 SYDVKM. The CDR3 runs to 12 residues. V was pared by 9 bases and J by 7 bases, with 5 bases of the junction left unmatched. CDR3 sequence reads: CASRTGNNEQFF. Written as DNA, the CDR3 is TGTGCCAGTAGGACAGGGAATAATGAGCAGTTCTTC.

V is TRBV24-1 and J is TRBJ2-3; 12 bases agree with TRBD2. CDR1 is KGHDR, CDR2 SFDVKD, per germline. The CDR3 is 15 residues long. V was clipped by 8 bases and J by 0 bases; unmatched bases: 2. CDR3 residues: CATTGTSGSTDTQYF. The CDR3 nucleotides read TGTGCCACCACCGGGACTAGCGGGAGCACAGATACGCAGTATTTT.

There are a few counts of this clonotype. The V gene is TRBV20-1, the J gene TRBJ2-5; TRBD1 agrees at 7 bases. The CDR3 sequence is 14 residues long. The ends lost 7 bases at V and 4 bases at J; junction bases unmatched: 12. Germline CDR1 is DFQATT and CDR2 is SNEGSKA (reference sequence). This CDR3 reads CSVPQGVEIETQYF. Written as DNA, the CDR3 is TGCAGTGTCCCGCAGGGGGTTGAGATAGAGACCCAGTACTTC.

This clonotype was seen only a few times. The genes are TRBV6-2 or TRBV6-3 and TRBJ2-2, with D maybe TRBD1 (6 bases). Trimming left V 7 bases short and J 2 bases short, with 14 bases between. CDR1 is MNHEY, CDR2 SVGEGT, per germline. This CDR3 has 15 amino acids. The CDR3 coding sequence is TGTGCCAGCACCCTATACAGGGTTAACACCGGGGAGCTGTTTTTT. It yields the protein CASTLYRVNTGELFF.

CDR3 sequence (DNA): TGCAGTGCTAGGGGCGGACAGGGGGCTTATGAGCAGTTCTTC. Translated: CSARGGQGAYEQFF. The gene calls are TRBV20-1 and TRBJ2-1; 11 bases are a match to TRBD1. The germline V gene encodes CDR1 DFQATT and CDR2 SNEGSKA (reference sequence). CDR3 length equals 14 residues. J lost 8 bases, V lost 3 bases, and 6 bases had no gene match.

The gene calls are TRBV24-1 and TRBJ1-4; D might be TRBD1 (6 bases). This CDR3 region has 14 residues. Germline CDR1 reads KGHDR; CDR2 reads SFDVKD. Trimming removed 1 base from V and 15 bases from J, with 17 bases in between. In DNA form, the CDR3 reads TGTGCCACCAGTGATTTAACAGGGAACGGGCGATTGTTTTTT. This translates into CATSDLTGNGRLFF.

The rearrangement joins TRBV12-3 or TRBV12-4 to TRBJ2-1; TRBD1 might be the D (6 bases). This CDR3 contains 16 residues. V was trimmed by 6 bases and J by 3 bases, leaving 18 bases between them. The CDR3 sequence: CASRPTTGKNYNEQFF. For the CDR3, the DNA is TGTGCCAGCAGACCAACCACAGGGAAGAACTACAATGAGCAGTTCTTC.

The CDR3 region has the DNA TGTGCCAGCACAACCTCGGACAGGGAGCACTATGGCTACACCTTC. Protein: CASTTSDREHYGYTF. The V and J genes are TRBV28 and TRBJ1-2; TRBD1 agrees at 8 bases. Trimming took 7 bases from V and 3 from J; bases not matched to a gene: 10. The V gene's germline CDR1 is MDHEN and CDR2 SYDVKM. The CDR3 length is 15 residues.

This chain joins TRBV28 and TRBJ1-2; TRBD1 might be the D (6 bases). V was cut by 3 bases and J by 2 bases, with 10 bases left in between. CDR3 length equals 14 residues. Germline lookup yields CDR1 MDHEN and CDR2 SYDVKM. The CDR3 here is CASSFGTSNYGYTF. The CDR3 DNA sequence: TGTGCCAGCAGTTTTGGGACATCCAACTATGGCTACACCTTC.

This clonotype showed up many times. The chain links TRBV7-6 to TRBJ2-3, with D perhaps TRBD1 (5 bases). This CDR3 has 13 residues. Germline V gene data show CDR1 as SGHVS and CDR2 as FNYEAQ. Between the trimmed V and J ends, which lost 3 bases and 4 bases, there was a span of 8 bases. The CDR3, as DNA: TGTGCCAGCAGCTTTCGACAGCCAGATACGCAGTATTTT. It yields the protein CASSFRQPDTQYF.

The CDR3 spells CASSQGLGDRDEQYF. DNA of the CDR3: TGCGCCAGCAGCCAGGGGCTGGGGGACAGGGACGAGCAGTACTTC. The rearrangement joins TRBV4-1 to TRBJ2-7, with 9 bases aligning to TRBD1. There are 15 residues in the CDR3. Germline V gene lookup returns CDR1 MGHRA and CDR2 YSYEKL. After removal of 3 bases from V and 5 bases from J, the junction contained 8 bases not matched to a gene.

This chain connects TRBV6-5 to TRBJ2-7; 16 bases agree with TRBD2. CDR3 size: 18 residues. Germline assignment: CDR1 MNHEY and CDR2 SVGAGI. With V trimmed by 5 bases and J by 3 bases, 10 bases remained unmatched. The DNA for the CDR3 is TGTGCCAGCAGTCACGGGGGACTAGCGGGAGGGCGAAGCTACGAGCAGTACTTC. This sequence encodes CASSHGGLAGGRSYEQYF.

This clonotype was observed a single time. The V and J genes are TRBV10-3 and TRBJ2-3, with 11 positions matching TRBD2. The V gene's germline CDR1 is ENHRY and CDR2 SYGVKD. The CDR3 contains 15 residues. Trimming cost V 6 bases and J 2 bases; bases outside gene matches: 4. The CDR3 loop reads CAISLTSGDTDTQYF. The CDR3 nucleotides read TGTGCCATCAGCCTGACTAGCGGGGACACAGATACGCAGTATTTT.

This clonotype was observed once. The chain employs TRBV3-1 and TRBJ1-4; unclear D gene. The CDR3 runs to 15 residues. From germline, CDR1 is LGHDT and CDR2 YNNKEL (reference sequence). V was shortened by 1 base and J by 8 bases, with 14 bases between the two germline ends. This chain's CDR3 is CASSQASGNHEKLFF. In DNA, the CDR3 is TGTGCCAGCAGCCAAGCGTCCGGGAACCACGAAAAACTGTTTTTT.

This clonotype was counted between two and nine times. The V and J genes are TRBV20-1 and TRBJ2-1, with 8 bases lining up with TRBD2. This CDR3 is 15 amino acids long. After removal of 0 bases from V and 12 bases from J, the junction contained 13 bases not matched to a gene. Germline CDR1 reads DFQATT; CDR2 reads SNEGSKA (reference sequence). The CDR3 spells CSARDVQRGKGGQFF. Here the CDR3 DNA reads TGCAGTGCTAGAGATGTACAGCGGGGGAAAGGAGGGCAGTTCTTC.

CDR3 in DNA: TGCAGTGCTAGAGATCAAGCGGGAGGGCCTCATGAGCAGTTCTTC. Encoded protein: CSARDQAGGPHEQFF. This chain connects TRBV20-1 to TRBJ2-1; 10 nucleotides line up with TRBD2. The ends lost 0 bases at V and 8 bases at J; junction bases unmatched: 7. CDR3 length equals 15 residues. Germline lookup yields CDR1 DFQATT and CDR2 SNEGSKA (reference sequence).

This clonotype came up a few times. The rearrangement links TRBV7-8 to TRBJ2-3, with 10 bases that match TRBD2. The CDR3 runs 17 residues. Germline trimming cut 1 base from V and 0 bases from J; bases unmatched to any gene: 4. Germline assignment: CDR1 SGHVS and CDR2 FQNEAQ. The CDR3 spells CASSLGLAGTSTDTQYF. The CDR3 coding sequence is TGTGCCAGCAGCTTAGGACTAGCGGGTACTAGCACAGATACGCAGTATTTT.

This chain connects TRBV20-1 to TRBJ2-3, with D uncertain. Deletions cut 0 bases from V and 4 bases from J, with 14 bases between. The CDR3 is 15 residues long. The germline CDR1 and CDR2 sequences are DFQATT and SNEGSKA (reference sequence). CDR3 amino acids: CSARDRKVSADTQYF. In DNA, the CDR3 is TGCAGTGCTAGAGACCGTAAAGTTTCGGCAGATACGCAGTATTTT.

This clonotype was counted only a few times. The rearrangement links TRBV7-2 to TRBJ1-2; D unclear. Germline loops: CDR1 SGHTA, CDR2 FQGNSA. V was clipped by 0 bases and J by 4 bases, with 9 bases between them. The CDR3 sequence is 14 residues long. DNA for the CDR3: TGTGCCAGCAGCTTAGCGCCTAATAGCTATGGCTACACCTTC. Amino acid sequence: CASSLAPNSYGYTF.

The chain uses TRBV7-2 and TRBJ2-3; 8 bases align to TRBD1. CDR1 is SGHTA and CDR2 is FQGNSA in the germline V gene. The CDR3 has 17 residues. V gave up 4 bases and J gave up 2 bases; unmatched junction bases: 11. The DNA of the CDR3 is TGTGCCAGCAGCTCACATTCCGGGACAGGCTTCACAGATACGCAGTATTTT. Its protein product is CASSSHSGTGFTDTQYF.

The CDR3 spells CASATRTSGLYNEQFF. The CDR3 DNA sequence: TGTGCCAGCGCAACAAGGACTAGCGGATTGTACAATGAGCAGTTCTTC. The genes are TRBV6-6 and TRBJ2-1; 10 bases map to TRBD2. The CDR3 is made up of 16 amino acids. Germline V lookup: CDR1 MNHNY, CDR2 SVGAGI (reference sequence). The V gene end was trimmed by 8 bases and the J gene end by 4 bases; junction bases not matched to a gene: 11.

A note on this clonotype: This may come from a read error, since a much larger clone is one base off. The rearrangement uses TRBV20-1 and TRBJ2-1; 7 bases are a match to TRBD2. From germline, CDR1 is DFQATT and CDR2 SNEGSKA (reference sequence). The CDR3 length is 14 residues. The ends lost 3 bases at V and 9 bases at J; junction bases unmatched: 11. CDR3 sequence reads: CSARPPGGSGEQFF. CDR3 coding DNA: TGCAGTGCTAGGCCTCCTGGCGGGAGCGGTGAGCAGTTCTTC.

The V and J genes are TRBV12-3 or TRBV12-4 and TRBJ2-3; D may be TRBD1 or TRBD2 (6 bases each). V lost 1 base to trimming and J lost 6 bases, with 14 bases between them. This CDR3 region has 15 residues. Here the CDR3 reads CASSLGPKGGDTQYF. The CDR3, as DNA: TGTGCCAGCAGTTTAGGACCCAAGGGGGGCGATACGCAGTATTTT.

V gene TRBV11-3 combines with J gene TRBJ1-1, with D tentatively TRBD1 (5 bases). CDR1 and CDR2 from the germline V gene are SGHNT and YENEEA. V was shortened by 3 bases and J by 1 base, with 12 bases between the two germline ends. CDR3 length: 15 residues. CDR3 coding DNA: TGTGCCAGCAGCTTGGCCCCCGGGGCGAACACTGAAGCTTTCTTT. Residues: CASSLAPGANTEAFF.